A selection of T cell receptor beta chains follows, all from one sample in a study of T cells in Graves' hyperthyroidism and ophthalmopathy. MiXCR, run by TCRdb on the multiplex PCR reads, gives a single entry per CDR3 protein. Here the sample spans hundreds of thousands of distinct CDR3 sequences, about 15% being singletons. The sequencing input was blood. These receptors were obtained from a man aged 18 to 30 with Graves' ophthalmopathy. Each CDR3 is given with its conserved first and last residue. A D gene is named only where the DNA matches it firmly. For some rows the clone size is stated as once, few or many, or as a class when expanded; others skip it.

D gene | J gene | V gene | clone size | CDR3 protein | CDR3 DNA
TRBD2 | TRBJ2-7 | TRBV7-9 | many | CASSLYSGGFYEQYF | TGTGCCAGCAGCTTATATAGCGGGGGGTTCTACGAGCAGTACTTC
NA | TRBJ1-4 | TRBV7-2 | few | CASSLGRFASKLFF | TGTGCCAGCAGCCTCGGGCGGTTTGCCTCAAAACTGTTTTTT
NA | TRBJ1-5 | TRBV6-1 | NA | CASSEVGDPSNQPQHF | TGTGCCAGCAGTGAAGTCGGGGACCCGAGCAATCAGCCCCAGCATTTT
TRBD2 | TRBJ2-3 | TRBV10-3 | many | CAISERDPSTDTQYF | TGTGCCATCAGCGAGCGGGACCCCTCCACAGATACGCAGTATTTT
NA | TRBJ1-1 | TRBV7-9 | NA | CASSLGGEATEAFF | TGTGCCAGCAGCTTAGGGGGGGAGGCCACTGAAGCTTTCTTT
NA | TRBJ1-2 | TRBV2 | many | CASRTDRTHYGYTF | TGTGCCAGCAGGACGGACCGGACTCACTATGGCTACACCTTC
TRBD2 | TRBJ2-5 | TRBV7-2 | many | CASSSGLAGQETQYF | TGTGCCAGCAGTTCAGGACTAGCGGGCCAAGAGACCCAGTACTTC
TRBD2 | TRBJ2-1 | TRBV11-2 | NA | CASSSPGLAGASSYNEQFF | TGTGCCAGCAGTTCCCCGGGACTAGCGGGGGCGAGCTCCTACAATGAGCAGTTCTTC
NA | TRBJ2-7 | TRBV3-1 | many | CASSQSVAGSSYEQYF | TGTGCCAGCAGCCAGTCTGTGGCGGGGAGCTCCTACGAGCAGTACTTC
TRBD2 | TRBJ2-1 | TRBV19 | few | CASRGRETYNEQFF | TGTGCCAGTAGAGGGAGGGAAACCTACAATGAGCAGTTCTTC
TRBD1 | TRBJ1-3 | TRBV12-3/TRBV12-4 | many | CASSLASPQGYGNTIYF | TGTGCCAGCAGTTTAGCGTCTCCACAGGGGTATGGAAACACCATATATTTT
NA | TRBJ1-2 | TRBV5-1 | many | CASSLDAGFYGYTF | TGCGCCAGCAGCTTGGATGCAGGATTCTATGGCTACACCTTC
NA | TRBJ2-5 | TRBV9 | NA | CASGGSGGFGTQYF | TGTGCCAGCGGGGGCTCGGGGGGCTTTGGGACCCAGTACTTC
TRBD2 | TRBJ2-6 | TRBV6-1 | many | CASRGGYSGANVLTF | TGTGCCAGCAGGGGGGGGTACTCTGGGGCCAACGTCCTGACTTTC
NA | TRBJ1-3 | TRBV27 | few | CAAVRDGNTIYF | TGTGCCGCGGTTCGCGATGGAAACACCATATATTTT
NA | TRBJ2-1 | TRBV12-3/TRBV12-4 | many | CASSFTRYNEQFF | TGTGCCAGCAGTTTTACCCGCTACAATGAGCAGTTCTTC
NA | TRBJ2-7 | TRBV3-1 | many | CASSQGDNEQYF | TGTGCCAGCAGCCAAGGGGATAACGAGCAGTACTTC
NA | TRBJ1-2 | TRBV7-9 | NA | CASSYTPRGSDGYTF | TGTGCCAGCAGCTACACCCCACGGGGCAGCGATGGCTACACCTTC
TRBD1 | TRBJ1-6 | TRBV10-1 | NA | CASLDRLREDSSYNSPLHF | TGCGCCAGCCTGGACAGGTTGAGGGAAGACAGTTCCTATAATTCACCCCTCCACTTT
NA | TRBJ2-3 | TRBV4-1 | many | CASTGRGRGTDTQYF | TGCGCCAGCACCGGTCGGGGTAGGGGCACAGATACGCAGTATTTT